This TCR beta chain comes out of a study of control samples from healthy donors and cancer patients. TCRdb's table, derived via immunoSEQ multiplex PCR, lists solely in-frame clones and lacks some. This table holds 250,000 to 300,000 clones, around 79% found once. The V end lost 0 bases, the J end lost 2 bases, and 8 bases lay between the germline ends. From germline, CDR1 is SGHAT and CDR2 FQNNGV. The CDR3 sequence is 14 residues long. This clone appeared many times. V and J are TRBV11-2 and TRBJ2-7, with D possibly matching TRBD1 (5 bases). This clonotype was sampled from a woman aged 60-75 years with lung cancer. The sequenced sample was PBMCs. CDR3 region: CASSLETGPYEQYF. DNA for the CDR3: TGTGCCAGCAGCTTAGAAACAGGACCCTACGAGCAGTACTTC.